One and the same sample provided the 6 T cell receptor beta chains below, sequenced in a study of OX40 agonist ivuxolimab in advanced cancers. Profiling relied on immunoSEQ multiplex PCR, and the TCRdb table lists in-frame clones only, not all of them. The sample records approximately 60,000 clones, 77% being singletons. This sample comprised CD4+ or CD8+ T cells sorted from blood, obtained in a trial of the OX40 agonist ivuxolimab. These TCRs come from an adult with an advanced solid tumor such as melanoma, head and neck, liver or kidney cancer.

The V and J genes are TRBV7-9 and TRBJ2-7; TRBD1 agrees at 8 bases. In germline, CDR1 is SEHNR, CDR2 FQNEAQ (reference sequence). The J segment lost 5 bases and the V segment lost 1 base, leaving 4 bases of the junction unmatched. This CDR3 region has 14 residues. Written as DNA, the CDR3 is TGTGCCAGCAGCTTAGACAGGGGGGCGGACGAGCAGTACTTC. Its protein is CASSLDRGADEQYF.

The chain has TRBV2 and TRBJ2-3; 7 bases map to TRBD2. This CDR3 comprises 17 residues. V lost 4 bases and J lost 0; bases outside the gene matches: 10. Germline V gene data show CDR1 as SNHLY and CDR2 as FYNNEI. In DNA form, the CDR3 reads TGTGCCAGCAGTGGGGACGGGAGGTCCTATAGCACAGATACGCAGTATTTT. This translates into CASSGDGRSYSTDTQYF. Filled out from reference TRBV2 and TRBJ2-3, the complete variable domain reads EPEVTQTPSHQVTQMGQEVILRCVPISNHLYFYWYRQILGQKVEFLVSFYNNEISEKSEIFDDQFSVERPDGSNFTLKIRSTKLEDSAMYFCASSGDGRSYSTDTQYFGPGTRLTVL.

This chain connects TRBV7-6 to TRBJ2-3, with 12 bases aligning to TRBD2. CDR3 size: 17 residues. The junction had 9 bases not matched to a gene; V was cut back by 3 bases and J by 5 bases. The germline V gene encodes CDR1 SGHVS and CDR2 FNYEAQ. CDR3 amino acids: CASSFETSGGRIDTQYF. The CDR3 DNA reads as TGTGCCAGCAGCTTCGAGACTAGCGGGGGAAGGATAGATACGCAGTATTTT. The complete variable domain, with remaining parts taken from reference TRBV7-6 and TRBJ2-3, reads GAGVSQSPRYKVTKRGQDVALRCDPISGHVSLYWYRQALGQGPEFLTYFNYEAQQDKSGLPNDRFSAERPEGSISTLTIQRTEQRDSAMYRCASSFETSGGRIDTQYFGPGTRLTVL.

The chain joins TRBV7-9 to TRBJ2-3, with 7 bases aligning to TRBD1. This CDR3 has 19 residues. The germline CDR1 and CDR2 sequences are SEHNR and FQNEAQ (reference sequence). The V segment lost 5 bases and the J segment 0 bases; nucleotides outside the gene matches: 17. The DNA of the CDR3 is TGTGCCAGCAGCCCCCGGACAGGTCTTGCTTTTTCTAGCACAGATACGCAGTATTTT. Translating it yields CASSPRTGLAFSSTDTQYF.

This clone was seen only a few times. The identical CDR3 is also encoded by other nucleotide sequences in the sample. The chain employs TRBV11-3 and TRBJ2-1, with 10 nucleotides matching TRBD1. Germline CDR1 is SGHNT and CDR2 is YENEEA. After removal of 5 bases from V and 10 bases from J, the junction contained 8 bases not matched to a gene. The CDR3 is 14 residues long. The CDR3 DNA reads TGTGCCAGCAGCCCCGGGACAGGGGATGGGGAGCAGTTCTTC. Residues: CASSPGTGDGEQFF. Full variable domain (remainder filled in from reference TRBV11-3 and TRBJ2-1): EAGVVQSPRYKIIEKKQPVAFWCNPISGHNTLYWYLQNLGQGPELLIRYENEEAVDDSQLPKDRFSAERLKGVDSTLKIQPAELGDSAVYLCASSPGTGDGEQFFGPGTRLTVL.

The gene calls are TRBV5-8 and TRBJ1-4; D is ambiguous. Germline loops: CDR1 SGHTS, CDR2 YDEGEE. The CDR3 runs 14 residues. Trimming took off 4 bases at V and 6 bases at J, with 13 bases between the two ends. CDR3 nucleotide sequence: TGTGCCAGCAGCGGACTGTGGACGGATGAAAAACTGTTTTTT. It is translated as CASSGLWTDEKLFF.